This TCR beta chain was observed in a study of cytomegalovirus exposure and HLA in healthy donors. Study-level points and caveats: Specificity of three CMV-associated chains for CMV antigens was verified in vitro. Certain sequence variants were highly shared and formed a cluster, and this cluster was likely a sequencing artifact. A missense DCLRE1C variant was associated with V- and J-gene trimming of TCR beta chains in a later analysis, and an independent cohort replicated the association.

Germline V gene data show CDR1 as SQVTM and CDR2 as ANQGSEA. J gave up 5 bases and V 7 bases, and 7 bases lay outside the gene matches. This CDR3 spans 12 amino acids. Note on this clone: Antigen: not known.

PCR was performed using 60 Vbeta and 13 Jbeta primers. TCRdb's copy holds only in-frame clones and misses some; the assay was immunoSEQ multiplex PCR. The table includes tens of thousands of clones, about 71% detected once. The V call is TRBV29-1, the J call TRBJ1-1, with TRBD1 matching over 7 bases. The receptor was isolated from an older woman in good health and CMV-seropositive. The sequenced sample was PBMCs. CDR3: CSARDSGTEAFF. The CDR3 bases are TGCAGCGCAAGGGACAGCGGGACTGAAGCTTTCTTT. Full variable domain (missing parts from reference TRBV29-1 and TRBJ1-1): SAVISQKPSRDICQRGTSLTIQCQVDSQVTMMFWYRQQPGQSLTLIATANQGSEATYESGFVIDKFPISRPNLTFSTLTVSNMSPEDSSIYLCSARDSGTEAFFGQGTRLTVV.